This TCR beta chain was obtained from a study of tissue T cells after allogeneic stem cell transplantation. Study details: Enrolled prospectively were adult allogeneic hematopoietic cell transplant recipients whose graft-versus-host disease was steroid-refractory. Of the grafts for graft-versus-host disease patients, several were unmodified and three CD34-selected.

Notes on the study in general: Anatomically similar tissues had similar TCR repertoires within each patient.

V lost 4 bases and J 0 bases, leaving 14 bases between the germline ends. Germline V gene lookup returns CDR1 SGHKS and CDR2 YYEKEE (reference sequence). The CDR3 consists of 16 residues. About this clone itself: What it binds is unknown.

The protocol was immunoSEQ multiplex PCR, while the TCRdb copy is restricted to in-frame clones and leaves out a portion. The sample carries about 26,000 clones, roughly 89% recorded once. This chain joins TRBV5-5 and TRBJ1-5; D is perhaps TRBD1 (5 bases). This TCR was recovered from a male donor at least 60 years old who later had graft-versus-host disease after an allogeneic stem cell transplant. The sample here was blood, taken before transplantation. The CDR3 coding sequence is TGTGCCAGCAGCCTTTTTATGACAGCTAGCAATCAGCCCCAGCATTTT. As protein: CASSLFMTASNQPQHF.